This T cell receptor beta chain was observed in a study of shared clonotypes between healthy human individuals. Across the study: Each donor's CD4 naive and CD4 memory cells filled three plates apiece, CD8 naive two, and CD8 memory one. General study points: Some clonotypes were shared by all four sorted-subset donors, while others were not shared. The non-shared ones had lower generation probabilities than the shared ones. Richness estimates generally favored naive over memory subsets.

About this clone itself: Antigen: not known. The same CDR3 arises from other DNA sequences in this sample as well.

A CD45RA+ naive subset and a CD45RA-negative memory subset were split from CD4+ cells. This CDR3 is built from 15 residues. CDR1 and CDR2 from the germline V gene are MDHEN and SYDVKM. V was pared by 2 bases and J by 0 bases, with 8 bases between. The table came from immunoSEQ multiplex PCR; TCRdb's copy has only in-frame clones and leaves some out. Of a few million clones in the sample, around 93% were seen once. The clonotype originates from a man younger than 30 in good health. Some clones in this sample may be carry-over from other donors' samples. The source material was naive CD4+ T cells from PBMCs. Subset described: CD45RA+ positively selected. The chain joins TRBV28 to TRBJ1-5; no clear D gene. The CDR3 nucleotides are TGTGCCAGCAGTTTACTAAGTTATAGCAATCAGCCCCAGCATTTT. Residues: CASSLLSYSNQPQHF.